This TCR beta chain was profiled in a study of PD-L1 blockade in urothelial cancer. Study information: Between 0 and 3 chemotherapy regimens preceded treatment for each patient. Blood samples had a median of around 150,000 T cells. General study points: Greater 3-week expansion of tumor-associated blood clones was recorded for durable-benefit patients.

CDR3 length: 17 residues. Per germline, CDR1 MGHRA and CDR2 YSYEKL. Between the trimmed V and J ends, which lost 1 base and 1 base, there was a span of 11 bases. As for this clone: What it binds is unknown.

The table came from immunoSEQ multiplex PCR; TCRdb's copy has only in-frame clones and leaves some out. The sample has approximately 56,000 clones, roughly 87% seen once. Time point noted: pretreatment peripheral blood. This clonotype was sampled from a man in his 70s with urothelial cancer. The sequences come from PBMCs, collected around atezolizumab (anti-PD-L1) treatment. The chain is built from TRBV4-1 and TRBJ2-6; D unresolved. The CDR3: CASSQAATPSGANVLTF. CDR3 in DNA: TGCGCCAGCAGCCAAGCGGCGACACCATCTGGGGCCAACGTCCTGACTTTC.